This T cell receptor beta chain was recovered during a study of T cell responses to AZD1222 COVID-19 vaccine (dated by TCRdb to about 2021). Regarding the research as a whole: A total of more than 230 trial participants underwent TCR sequencing, of whom around 210 had received two doses of AZD1222 and some 25 had received two doses of the MenACWY control vaccine. Trial participants were enrolled into age subgroups of 18-55, 56-69 and 70-plus years, which contained about 150, 27 and 61 TCR-sequenced participants, respectively. What the research found in general, with its limitations: In the small 56-69-year group, the increase in depth fell short of significance, most likely because of low power. Spike-specific TCR breadth and depth rose significantly after two AZD1222 doses compared with day 0 and with MenACWY recipients. Conclusions about previously exposed vaccinees were limited because only six AZD1222 recipients were SARS-CoV-2 seropositive at baseline. The vaccine-associated CD4 TCRs covered the entire spike protein, and the dominant responses fell in regions 160-218 and 743-854. No day 14 peak-response samples were available, so repertoires were characterized only after the peak T cell response. Nearly half of unique spike-specific TCRs reportedly recognized epitopes outside regions mutated in the B.1.351 and B.1.1.7 variants. Participants were mostly white British, with more females than males. The authors suggested clonal diversity may have been underestimated.

The CDR3 regions of human TCRbeta chains were analyzed by immunosequencing. As for the original processing: Repertoire TCRs were matched against a reference library of SARS-CoV-2-specific TCRs generated with the MIRA antigen-specificity platform. Breadth was defined as the fraction of unique TCRs that were SARS-CoV-2-associated. Depth was defined as the fraction of total T cells that were SARS-CoV-2-associated. Using the MIRA data, every spike-specific TCR was mapped to the spike region that the TCR reacted to and assigned to either a CD4 or a CD8 class. Log10-transformed breadth and depth values were compared by one-way ANOVA with Sidak's multiple comparisons tests. TCRdb carries this immuneACCESS record with in-frame sequences only. Its versions omit some clonotypes, under half of them owing to an unresolved V gene in the studies checked, with the rest unexplained. The V and J calls and clone size are taken from that table; D and trimming were inferred from the DNA. The sample table contains some 140,000 clones; only one count was recorded for roughly 85% of them. Less than 9.5% of the sample comes from the top ten.

Note on this clone: Its binding antigen is unknown. Within one base of it there is no much larger clone, and no base qualities were kept.

The sample's time point, from its label and the paper: about 28 days (+/-7) after the second vaccine dose. According to the study, the label for this sample's treatment or condition signals: meningococcal conjugate vaccine given as trial control. Samples from vaccinated people were obtained from the UK trials COV001 and COV002, which included a single-blind randomized controlled phase 2/3 trial of AZD1222 (ChAdOx1 nCoV-19) in healthy adults. For TCRbeta chain sequencing, PBMC samples were collected from trial participants at day 0 and at day 28 after the second dose. The CDR3 has 13 amino acids, counting the end cysteine and phenylalanine. The read is trimmed to its CDR3 DNA, 39 bases read in frame from base 1. From a lookup of the germline V gene (reference sequence), CDR1 and CDR2 are LGHDT and YNNKEL. V is clipped by 4 bases and J by 1 base, and the sequence between their germline boundaries is 8 bases long.

The chain is assembled from TRBV3-1 (or the pseudogene TRBV3-2) and TRBJ2-7, and perhaps TRBD1 as D gene, on 5 matching bases. The receptor's source is an adult who received the MenACWY meningococcal vaccine as a control. Sequenced here: peripheral blood, sampled 28 days after the second dose of the MenACWY control vaccine. The nucleotides read TGTGCCAGCAGCCTAGGGGTTTCCTACGAGCAGTACTTC. Its product reads: CASSLGVSYEQYF.